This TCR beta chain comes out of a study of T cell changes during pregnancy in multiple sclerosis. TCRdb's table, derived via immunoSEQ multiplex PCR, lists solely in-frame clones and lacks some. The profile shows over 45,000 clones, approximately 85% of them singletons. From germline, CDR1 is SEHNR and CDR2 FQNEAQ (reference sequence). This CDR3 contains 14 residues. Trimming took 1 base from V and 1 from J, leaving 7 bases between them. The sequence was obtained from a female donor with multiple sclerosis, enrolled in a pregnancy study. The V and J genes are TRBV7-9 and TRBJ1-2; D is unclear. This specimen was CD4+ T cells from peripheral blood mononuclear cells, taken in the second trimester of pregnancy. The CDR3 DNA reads TGTGCCAGCAGCTTAGGCGGCAGTAACTATGGCTACACCTTC. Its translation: CASSLGGSNYGYTF.